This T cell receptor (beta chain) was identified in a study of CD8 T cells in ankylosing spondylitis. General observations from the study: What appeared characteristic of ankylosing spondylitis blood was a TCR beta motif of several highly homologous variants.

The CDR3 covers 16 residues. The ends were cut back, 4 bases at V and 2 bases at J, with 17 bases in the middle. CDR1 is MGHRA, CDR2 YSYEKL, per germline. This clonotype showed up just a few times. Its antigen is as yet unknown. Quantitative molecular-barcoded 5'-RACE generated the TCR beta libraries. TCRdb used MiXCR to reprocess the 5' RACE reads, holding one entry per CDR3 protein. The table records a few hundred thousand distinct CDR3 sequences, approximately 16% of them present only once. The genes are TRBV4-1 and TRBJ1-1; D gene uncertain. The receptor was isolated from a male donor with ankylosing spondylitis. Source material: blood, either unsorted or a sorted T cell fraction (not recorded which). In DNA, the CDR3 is TGCGCCAGCAGCCCAGCCCCACAGCTATTCAACACTGAAGCTTTCTTT. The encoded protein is CASSPAPQLFNTEAFF.